The rows below give T cell receptor beta chains drawn from one sample of a study of blood T cells in healthy people across ages. TCRdb re-derived calls from the 5' RACE reads in MiXCR, one entry per CDR3 protein. The sample has about 730,000 distinct CDR3 sequences, roughly two fifths seen once. Specimen: blood. Receptor source: a woman aged 60-75 years in good health. CDR3s include the opening cysteine and the closing phenylalanine or tryptophan. A D gene is named only where the DNA matches it firmly. Expanded clones get a size class; other rows say once, few or many, or leave the size out.

D gene	J gene	clone size	V gene	CDR3 DNA	CDR3 protein
TRBD1	TRBJ1-6	-	TRBV7-9	TGTGCCAGCAGCTACCGGGACAGGGATTCACCCCCCCACTTT	CASSYRDRDSPPHF
TRBD1	TRBJ2-7	once	TRBV20-1	TGCAGTGCTAGAGCTATGACAGGGAAAATCTACAATGAGCAGTACTTC	CSARAMTGKIYNEQYF
-	TRBJ2-1	-	TRBV14	TGTGCCAGCAGCCAATGGGTCGGCCGCACCAACAATGAGCAGTTCTTC	CASSQWVGRTNNEQFF
TRBD1	TRBJ2-5	-	TRBV9	TGTGCCAGCAGCGTATCGACAGGGGGTGTGGAGACCCAGTACTTC	CASSVSTGGVETQYF
-	TRBJ2-7	-	TRBV20-1	TGCAGTGCTAGGCTCCGGGACCGACCTTACGAGCAGTACTTC	CSARLRDRPYEQYF
-	TRBJ1-5	-	TRBV7-2	TGTGCCAGCAGCTTAGTCGAATTCAGGGGCGCGAGGCCCCAGCATTTT	CASSLVEFRGARPQHF
-	TRBJ2-7	-	TRBV7-9	TGTGCCAGCAGGGTTCCGGGAGACTACGAGCAGTACTTC	CASRVPGDYEQYF
-	TRBJ2-5	-	TRBV9	TGTGCCAGCAGCCCCTCCCCCACAGGGGAGACCCAGTACTTC	CASSPSPTGETQYF
-	TRBJ1-2	few	TRBV27	TGTGCCAGCAGTGCACAGCCTAACTATGGCTACACCTTC	CASSAQPNYGYTF
TRBD2	TRBJ2-4	few	TRBV4-2	TGTGCCAGCAGCCAAGTGGGCCTAGCGGGAGGGCCAGGAAACATTCAGTACTTC	CASSQVGLAGGPGNIQYF